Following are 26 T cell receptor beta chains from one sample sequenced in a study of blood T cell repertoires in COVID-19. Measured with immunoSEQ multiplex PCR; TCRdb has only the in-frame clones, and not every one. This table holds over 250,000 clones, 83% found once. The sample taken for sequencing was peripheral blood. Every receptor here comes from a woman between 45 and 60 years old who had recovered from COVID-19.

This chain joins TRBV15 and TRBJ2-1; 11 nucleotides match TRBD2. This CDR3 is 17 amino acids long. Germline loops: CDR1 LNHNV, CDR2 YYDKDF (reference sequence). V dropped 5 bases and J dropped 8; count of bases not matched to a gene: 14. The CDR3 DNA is TGTGCCACCAGCGTCGTACTGGGACTAGCGGAGACCGATGAGCAGTTCTTC. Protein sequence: CATSVVLGLAETDEQFF.

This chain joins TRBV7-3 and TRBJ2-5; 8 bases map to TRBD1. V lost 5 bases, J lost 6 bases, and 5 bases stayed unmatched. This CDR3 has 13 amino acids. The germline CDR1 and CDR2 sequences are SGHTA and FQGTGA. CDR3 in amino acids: CASSLGQEQTQYF. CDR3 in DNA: TGTGCCAGCAGCCTGGGACAGGAACAGACCCAGTACTTC.

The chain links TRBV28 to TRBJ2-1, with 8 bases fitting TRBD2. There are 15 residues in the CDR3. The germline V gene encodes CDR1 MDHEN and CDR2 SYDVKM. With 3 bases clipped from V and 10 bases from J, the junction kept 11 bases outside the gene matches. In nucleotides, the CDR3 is TGTGCCAGCAGTTTCCCCGGGACTAGATCTTGGGAGCAGTTCTTC. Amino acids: CASSFPGTRSWEQFF. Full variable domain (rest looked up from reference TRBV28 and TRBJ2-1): DVKVTQSSRYLVKRTGEKVFLECVQDMDHENMFWYRQDPGLGLRLIYFSYDVKMKEKGDIPEGYSVSREKKERFSLILESASTNQTSMYLCASSFPGTRSWEQFFGPGTRLTVL.

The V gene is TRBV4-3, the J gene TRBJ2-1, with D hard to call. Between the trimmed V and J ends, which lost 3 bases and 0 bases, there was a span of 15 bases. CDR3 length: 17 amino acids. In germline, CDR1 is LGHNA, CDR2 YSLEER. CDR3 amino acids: CASSHHVGGVSYNEQFF. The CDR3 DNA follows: TGCGCCAGCAGCCACCACGTTGGTGGAGTCTCCTACAATGAGCAGTTCTTC.

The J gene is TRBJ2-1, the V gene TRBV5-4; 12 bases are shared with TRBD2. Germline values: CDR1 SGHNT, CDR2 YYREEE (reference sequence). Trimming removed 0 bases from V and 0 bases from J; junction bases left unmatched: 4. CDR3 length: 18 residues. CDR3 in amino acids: CASSLDLAGGPSYNEQFF. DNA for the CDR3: TGTGCCAGCAGCTTGGATCTAGCGGGGGGGCCCTCCTACAATGAGCAGTTCTTC.

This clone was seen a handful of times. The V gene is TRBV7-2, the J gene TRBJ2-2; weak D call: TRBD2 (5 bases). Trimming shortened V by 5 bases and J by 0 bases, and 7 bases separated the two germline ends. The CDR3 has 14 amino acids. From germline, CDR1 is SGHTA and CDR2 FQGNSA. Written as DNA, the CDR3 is TGTGCCAGCAGCCCCGGGACGAACACCGGGGAGCTGTTTTTT. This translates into CASSPGTNTGELFF.

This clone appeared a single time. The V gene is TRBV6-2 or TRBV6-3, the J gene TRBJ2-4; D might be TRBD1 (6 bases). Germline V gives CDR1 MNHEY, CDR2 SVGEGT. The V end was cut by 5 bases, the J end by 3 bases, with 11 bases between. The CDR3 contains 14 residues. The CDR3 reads CASSPDRLKNIQYF. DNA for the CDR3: TGTGCCAGCAGTCCAGACAGGCTCAAAAACATTCAGTACTTC.

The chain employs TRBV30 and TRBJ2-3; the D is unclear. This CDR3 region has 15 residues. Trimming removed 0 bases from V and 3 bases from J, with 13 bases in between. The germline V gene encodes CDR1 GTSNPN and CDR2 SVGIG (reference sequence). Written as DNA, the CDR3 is TGTGCCTGGAGTGTACAGTTTATTGCGACAGATACGCAGTATTTT. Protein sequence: CAWSVQFIATDTQYF. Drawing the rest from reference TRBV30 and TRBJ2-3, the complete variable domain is SQTIHQWPATLVQPVGSPLSLECTVEGTSNPNLYWYRQAAGRGLQLLFYSVGIGQISSEVPQNLSASRPQDRQFILSSKKLLLSDSGFYLCAWSVQFIATDTQYFGPGTRLTVL.

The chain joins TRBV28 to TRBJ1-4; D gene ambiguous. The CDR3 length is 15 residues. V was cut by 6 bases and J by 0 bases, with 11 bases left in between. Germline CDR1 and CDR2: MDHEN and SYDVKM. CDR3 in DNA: TGTGCCAGCAGCACCGGGTCAGCAACTAATGAAAAACTGTTTTTT. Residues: CASSTGSATNEKLFF.

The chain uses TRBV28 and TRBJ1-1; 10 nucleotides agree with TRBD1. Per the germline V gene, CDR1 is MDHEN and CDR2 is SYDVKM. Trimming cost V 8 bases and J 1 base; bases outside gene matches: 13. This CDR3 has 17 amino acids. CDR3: CASGTGEYWARNTEAFF. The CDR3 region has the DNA TGTGCCAGCGGGACAGGGGAATACTGGGCCCGGAACACTGAAGCTTTCTTT.

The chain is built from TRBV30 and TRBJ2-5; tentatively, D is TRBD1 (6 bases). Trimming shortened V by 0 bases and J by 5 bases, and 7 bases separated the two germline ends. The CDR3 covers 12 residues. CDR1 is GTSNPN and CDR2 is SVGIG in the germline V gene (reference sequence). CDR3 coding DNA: TGTGCCTGGAGTGTAACAGGGGAGACCCAGTACTTC. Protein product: CAWSVTGETQYF.

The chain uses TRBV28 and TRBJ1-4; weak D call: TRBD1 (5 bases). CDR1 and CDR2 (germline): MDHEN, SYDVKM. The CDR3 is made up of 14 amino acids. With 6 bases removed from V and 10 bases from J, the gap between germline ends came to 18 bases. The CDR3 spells CASSPTGGTGKLFF. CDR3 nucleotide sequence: TGTGCCAGCAGCCCAACCGGGGGGACGGGAAAACTGTTTTTT.

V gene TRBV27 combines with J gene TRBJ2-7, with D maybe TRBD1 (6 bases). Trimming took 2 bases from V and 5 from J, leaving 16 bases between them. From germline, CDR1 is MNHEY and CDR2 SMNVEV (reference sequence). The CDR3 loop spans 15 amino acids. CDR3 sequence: CASSLSPGAAHEQYF. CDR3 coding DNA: TGTGCCAGCAGTTTAAGTCCAGGGGCCGCGCACGAGCAGTACTTC.

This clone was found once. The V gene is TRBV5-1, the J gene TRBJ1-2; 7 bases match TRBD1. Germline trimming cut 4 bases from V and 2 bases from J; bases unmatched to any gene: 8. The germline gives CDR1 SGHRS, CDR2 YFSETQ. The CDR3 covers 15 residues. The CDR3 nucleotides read TGCGCCAGCAGCGGACGGACAGGTCACAACTATGGCTACACCTTC. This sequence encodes CASSGRTGHNYGYTF.

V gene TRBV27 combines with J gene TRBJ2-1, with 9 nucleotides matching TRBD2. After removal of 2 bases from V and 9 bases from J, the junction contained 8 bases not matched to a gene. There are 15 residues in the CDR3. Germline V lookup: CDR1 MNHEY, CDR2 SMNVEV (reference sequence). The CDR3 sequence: CASSLKPGLAIEQFF. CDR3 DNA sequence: TGTGCCAGCAGTTTAAAACCGGGACTAGCTATTGAGCAGTTCTTC.

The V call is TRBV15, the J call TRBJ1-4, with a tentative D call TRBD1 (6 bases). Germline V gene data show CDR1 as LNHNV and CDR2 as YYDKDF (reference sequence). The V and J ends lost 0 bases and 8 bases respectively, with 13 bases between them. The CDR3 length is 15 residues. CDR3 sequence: CATSRDSGGFEKLFF. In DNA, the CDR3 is TGTGCCACCAGCAGAGATTCGGGGGGCTTCGAAAAACTGTTTTTT.

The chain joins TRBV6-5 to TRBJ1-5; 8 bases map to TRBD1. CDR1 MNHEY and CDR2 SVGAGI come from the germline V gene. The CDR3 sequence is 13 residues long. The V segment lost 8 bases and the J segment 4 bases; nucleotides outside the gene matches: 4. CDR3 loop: CASRGQGNQPQHF. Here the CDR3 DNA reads TGTGCCAGCCGAGGACAGGGAAATCAGCCCCAGCATTTT.

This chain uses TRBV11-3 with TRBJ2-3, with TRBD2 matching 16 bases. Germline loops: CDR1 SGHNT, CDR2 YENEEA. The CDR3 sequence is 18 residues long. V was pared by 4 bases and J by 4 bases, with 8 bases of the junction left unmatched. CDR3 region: CASSSGLAGGPGADTQYF. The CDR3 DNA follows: TGTGCCAGCAGCTCGGGACTAGCGGGAGGGCCTGGGGCAGATACGCAGTATTTT.

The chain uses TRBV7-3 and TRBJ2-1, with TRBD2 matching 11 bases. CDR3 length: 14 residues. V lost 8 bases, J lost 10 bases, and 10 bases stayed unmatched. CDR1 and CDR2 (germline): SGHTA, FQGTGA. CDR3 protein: CASRATSGSLEQFF. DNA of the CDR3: TGTGCCAGCCGGGCTACTAGCGGGAGTTTAGAGCAGTTCTTC.

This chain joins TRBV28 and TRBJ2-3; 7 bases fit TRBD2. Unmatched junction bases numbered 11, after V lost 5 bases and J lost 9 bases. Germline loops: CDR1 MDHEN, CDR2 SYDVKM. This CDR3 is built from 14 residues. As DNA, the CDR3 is TGTGCCAGCAGTCCCGGGGGGAGCGCGGTAACGCAGTATTTT. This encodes CASSPGGSAVTQYF.

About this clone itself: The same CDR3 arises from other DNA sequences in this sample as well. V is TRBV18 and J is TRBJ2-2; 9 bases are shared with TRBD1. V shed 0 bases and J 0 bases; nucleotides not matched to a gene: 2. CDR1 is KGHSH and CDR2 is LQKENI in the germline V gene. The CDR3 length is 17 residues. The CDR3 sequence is CASSPPGQGTNTGELFF. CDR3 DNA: TGTGCCAGCTCACCACCTGGACAGGGGACGAACACCGGGGAGCTGTTTTTT.

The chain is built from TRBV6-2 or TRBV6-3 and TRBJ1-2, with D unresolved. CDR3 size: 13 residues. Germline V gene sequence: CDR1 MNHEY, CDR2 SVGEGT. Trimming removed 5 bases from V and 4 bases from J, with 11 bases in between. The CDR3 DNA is TGTGCCAGCAGTACCGGGGTCCCCTATGGCTACACCTTC. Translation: CASSTGVPYGYTF.

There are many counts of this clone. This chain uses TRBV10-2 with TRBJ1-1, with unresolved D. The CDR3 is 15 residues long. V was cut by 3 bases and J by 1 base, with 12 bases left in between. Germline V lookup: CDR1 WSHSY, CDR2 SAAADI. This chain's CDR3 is CASSDRVGGNTEAFF. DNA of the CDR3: TGCGCCAGCAGTGACCGTGTTGGCGGGAACACTGAAGCTTTCTTT.

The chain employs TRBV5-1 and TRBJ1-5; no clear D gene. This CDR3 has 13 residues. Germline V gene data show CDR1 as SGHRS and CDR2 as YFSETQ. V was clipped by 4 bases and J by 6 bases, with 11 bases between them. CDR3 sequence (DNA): TGCGCCAGCAGCCCGAGGCCCACTCAGCCCCAGCATTTT. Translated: CASSPRPTQPQHF.

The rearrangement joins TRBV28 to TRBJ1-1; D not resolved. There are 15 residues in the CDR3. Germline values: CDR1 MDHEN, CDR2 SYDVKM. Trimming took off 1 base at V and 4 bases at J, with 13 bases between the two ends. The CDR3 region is CASSLYSGLGTEAFF. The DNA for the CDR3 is TGTGCCAGCAGTTTATATAGCGGACTAGGCACTGAAGCTTTCTTT.

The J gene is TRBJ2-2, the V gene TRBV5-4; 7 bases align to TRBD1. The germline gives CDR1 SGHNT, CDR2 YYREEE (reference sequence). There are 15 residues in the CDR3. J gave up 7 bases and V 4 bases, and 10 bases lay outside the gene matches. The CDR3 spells CASSRDSGPGGELFF. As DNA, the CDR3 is TGTGCCAGCAGCCGGGACAGTGGCCCTGGCGGGGAGCTGTTTTTT.